One and the same sample provided the 4 T cell receptor beta chains below, sequenced in a study of blood T cell repertoires in COVID-19. The protocol was immunoSEQ multiplex PCR, while the TCRdb copy is restricted to in-frame clones and leaves out a portion. The sample holds about 150,000 clones; roughly 80% are singletons and the top ten take 7.5% to 10%. Sequenced input: peripheral blood. These receptors all come from a woman older than 75 with COVID-19, enrolled during active disease.

The chain links TRBV28 to TRBJ2-1; TRBD2 is a possible D gene (5 bases). This CDR3 region has 12 residues. V dropped 1 base and J dropped 9 bases, with 7 bases sitting between them. The germline V gene encodes CDR1 MDHEN and CDR2 SYDVKM. The CDR3 region has the DNA TGTGCCAGCAGTTTATCGGGGAGTGAGCAGTTCTTC. Encoded protein: CASSLSGSEQFF.

The CDR3 DNA sequence: TGTGCCAGCTCACCTACTGGCCAGGGTAACTATGGCTACACCTTC. This translates into CASSPTGQGNYGYTF. V is TRBV18 and J is TRBJ1-2, with TRBD1 as a possible D gene (5 bases). The V gene's germline CDR1 is KGHSH and CDR2 LQKENI. With 3 bases removed from V and 1 base from J, the gap between germline ends came to 12 bases. The CDR3 runs to 15 residues.

Points on this clone: Other DNA sequences in the same sample also yield this CDR3. The genes are TRBV5-1 and TRBJ2-1; 8 nucleotides align to TRBD2. The CDR3 runs 15 residues. Germline V lookup: CDR1 SGHRS, CDR2 YFSETQ. V lost 2 bases and J lost 1; bases outside the gene matches: 2. The CDR3 DNA follows: TGCGCCAGCAGCTTAGGCGGGGGGTCCTACAATGAGCAGTTCTTC. This codes for CASSLGGGSYNEQFF.

Of note for this clone: Within the sample, other DNA sequences also encode this same CDR3. The chain combines TRBV28 with TRBJ1-2; a possible D gene is TRBD1 (6 bases). The germline V gene has CDR1 MDHEN and CDR2 SYDVKM. CDR3 size: 13 residues. V lost 6 bases, J lost 2 bases, and 10 bases lay in between. The DNA of the CDR3 is TGTGCCAGCAGCTTTGGACAGAACTATGGCTACACCTTC. It specifies CASSFGQNYGYTF.